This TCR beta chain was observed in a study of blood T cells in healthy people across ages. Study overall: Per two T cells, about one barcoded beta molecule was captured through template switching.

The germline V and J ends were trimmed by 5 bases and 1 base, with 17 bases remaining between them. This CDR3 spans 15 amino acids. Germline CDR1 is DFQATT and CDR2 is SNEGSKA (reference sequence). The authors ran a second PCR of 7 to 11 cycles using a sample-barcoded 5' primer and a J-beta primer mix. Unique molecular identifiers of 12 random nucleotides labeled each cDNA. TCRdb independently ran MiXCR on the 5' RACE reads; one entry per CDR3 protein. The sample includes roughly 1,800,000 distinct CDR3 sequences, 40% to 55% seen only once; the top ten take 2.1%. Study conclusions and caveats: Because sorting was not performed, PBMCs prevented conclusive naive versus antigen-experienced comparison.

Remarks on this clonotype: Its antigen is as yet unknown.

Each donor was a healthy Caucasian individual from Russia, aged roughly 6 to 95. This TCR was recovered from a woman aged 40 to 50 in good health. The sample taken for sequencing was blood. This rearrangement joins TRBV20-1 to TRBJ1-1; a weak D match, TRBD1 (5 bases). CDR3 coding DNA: TGCAGTGCTGAGGCAACCGGGACGGCGAACACTGAAGCTTTCTTT. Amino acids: CSAEATGTANTEAFF.